These T cell receptor beta chains were read from a single sample in a study of cytomegalovirus exposure and HLA in healthy donors. Libraries were prepared by immunoSEQ multiplex PCR; TCRdb keeps only in-frame clonotypes and omits some of them. Here the sample spans fewer than 150,000 clones, around 77% being singletons. The specimen sequenced was PBMCs. The receptors originated from a woman between 50 and 59 years old in good health and CMV-seronegative. The CDR3 runs from the conserved cysteine through the conserved F or W. A D gene is named only where the DNA matches it firmly. Clone size is shown for a subset of rows, as once, few, many or a class of expanded clone.

clone size	V gene	D gene	J gene	CDR3 DNA	CDR3 protein
-	TRBV19	-	TRBJ1-1	TGTGCCAGCCCCCCGGGTAGTATATTAACTGAAGCTTTCTTT	CASPPGSILTEAFF
few	TRBV6-4	-	TRBJ2-1	TGTGCCAGCAGTTTAGGGGGGGACAATGAGCAGTTCTTC	CASSLGGDNEQFF
-	TRBV7-9	-	TRBJ1-1	TGTGCCAGCAGCTCAAGTCAGAGGGCGAACACTGAAGCTTTCTTT	CASSSSQRANTEAFF
-	TRBV14	-	TRBJ2-7	TGTGCCAGCAGCCACGGCAGGGTTCTGGGGTACGAGCAGTACTTC	CASSHGRVLGYEQYF
-	TRBV7-2	-	TRBJ1-3	TGTGCCAGCAGCTTAGAAAACAGCTCTGGAAACACCATATATTTT	CASSLENSSGNTIYF
few	TRBV6-5	-	TRBJ1-1	TGTGCCAGCAGGATTGAGGGTAGGGTGAACACTGAAGCTTTCTTT	CASRIEGRVNTEAFF
-	TRBV25-1	-	TRBJ1-4	TGTGCCAGCAGTGAATTTGGGTCGGGGGGAAAACTGTTTTTT	CASSEFGSGGKLFF
few	TRBV18	-	TRBJ2-3	TGTGCCAGCTCACCGGGGGCGGATACGCAGTATTTT	CASSPGADTQYF
-	TRBV5-4	-	TRBJ2-1	TGTGCCAGCGCCTCCAGAGCCGGGAGCTCCTACAATGAGCAGTTCTTC	CASASRAGSSYNEQFF
-	TRBV9	TRBD1	TRBJ1-3	TGTGCCAGCAGCGTACAGGGGGCGTCTGGAAACACCATATATTTT	CASSVQGASGNTIYF
-	TRBV25-1	TRBD1	TRBJ2-7	TGTGCCAGCAGTGAATCCCCGGCAGGGGGTTACGAGCAGTACTTC	CASSESPAGGYEQYF
-	TRBV19	TRBD1	TRBJ1-4	TGTGCCAGTAGTACTCTCCCGGGACAGGGGAATGAAAAACTGTTTTTT	CASSTLPGQGNEKLFF
-	TRBV29-1	-	TRBJ2-7	TGCAGCGTTGAAACGGGGGTCGACTACGAGCAGTACTTC	CSVETGVDYEQYF
-	TRBV5-1	-	TRBJ2-7	TGCGCCAGCAGCCCAGGGGGGTCCTACGAGCAGTACTTC	CASSPGGSYEQYF
-	TRBV6-1	-	TRBJ1-5	TGTGCCAGCAGTTCCGTAAATAGCAATCAGCCCCAGCATTTT	CASSSVNSNQPQHF
-	TRBV7-2	-	TRBJ2-6	TGTGCCAGCAGCCTAAGGACAGACTTCTCTGGGGCCAACGTCCTGACTTTC	CASSLRTDFSGANVLTF
few	TRBV7-2	TRBD2	TRBJ2-1	TGTGCCAGCAGCATACTAGCGGGGGGGCCAAAGAATGAGCAGTTCTTC	CASSILAGGPKNEQFF
once	TRBV7-6	TRBD2	TRBJ2-1	TGTGCCAGCAGCTTACTACTAGCGAGAACCTACAATGAGCAGTTCTTC	CASSLLLARTYNEQFF
few	TRBV2	TRBD2	TRBJ2-5	TGTGCCAGCAGTGAAAGGAGCGGGGGGGGTGAGACCCAGTACTTC	CASSERSGGGETQYF
few	TRBV25-1	TRBD2	TRBJ2-7	TGTGCCAGCAGTGAAAGGACTAGCGGGGGGAACTACGAGCAGTACTTC	CASSERTSGGNYEQYF
-	TRBV11-2	-	TRBJ1-4	TGTGCCAGCAGCTTAGAAGGGAGTACAACTAATGAAAAACTGTTTTTT	CASSLEGSTTNEKLFF
-	TRBV18	-	TRBJ2-1	TGTGCCAGCTCACCACTACGAGCTTCTAGCGCCTTCTACAATGAGCAGTTCTTC	CASSPLRASSAFYNEQFF
-	TRBV27	TRBD1	TRBJ1-1	TGTGCCAGCAGTCAGACAGGGCGGAACACTGAAGCTTTTTTT	CASSQTGRNTEAFF
few	TRBV12-5	TRBD2	TRBJ2-7	TGTGCTAGTGGTTATCGGGGGAGGGGTGCGTCCTACGAGCAGTACTTC	CASGYRGRGASYEQYF
-	TRBV5-1	-	TRBJ2-3	TGCGCCAGCAGCCCCAGTGGGCAGGGGAGCACAGATACGCAGTATTTT	CASSPSGQGSTDTQYF
-	TRBV2	TRBD1	TRBJ1-1	TGTGCCAGCAGCCTCAACTTAGGACAGGGGGCTCTAAACACTGAAGCTTTCTTT	CASSLNLGQGALNTEAFF
-	TRBV7-8	-	TRBJ1-2	TGTGCCAGCAGCCGAAGATTATCCGGGGGGATTGCTAACTATGGCTACACCTTC	CASSRRLSGGIANYGYTF
-	TRBV5-1	TRBD1	TRBJ2-7	TGCGCCAGCAGCTCCCCCCGACAGGGGCGGTACGAGCAGTACTTC	CASSSPRQGRYEQYF
-	TRBV27	-	TRBJ2-3	TGTGCCAGCAGCCCCAGGCAGGGGATCAGTGGTACAGATACGCAGTATTTT	CASSPRQGISGTDTQYF
-	TRBV14	TRBD2	TRBJ2-7	TGTGCCAGCAGCCCCCGACAGAGGGAGGGGATCTACGAGCAGTACTTC	CASSPRQREGIYEQYF
once	TRBV5-1	TRBD1	TRBJ1-6	TGCGCCAGCAGTTCTCATCAGGGGGGCAATTCACCCCTCCACTTT	CASSSHQGGNSPLHF
few	TRBV2	-	TRBJ1-5	TGTGCCAGCAGTGTTGACTTGGATGGTCAGCCCCAGCATTTT	CASSVDLDGQPQHF
-	TRBV7-2	TRBD1	TRBJ1-2	TGTGCCAGCAGCGCCCGGACAGGGGATCTTGTTTATGGCTACACCTTC	CASSARTGDLVYGYTF
-	TRBV5-4	-	TRBJ1-4	TGTGCCAGCAGCGTGGGACAATACCCAACTAATGAAAAACTGTTTTTT	CASSVGQYPTNEKLFF
-	TRBV2	TRBD2	TRBJ2-5	TGTGCCAGCAGTGAGGTGGGGACTACGGTCAAGACCCAGTACTTC	CASSEVGTTVKTQYF
-	TRBV6-5	-	TRBJ2-1	TGTGCCAGCAGTTACGTCAGGGGCAATGAGCAGTTCTTC	CASSYVRGNEQFF
-	TRBV9	-	TRBJ2-1	TGTGCCAGCAGCGTAGCTACGATCCCTTCCGAGCAGTTCTTC	CASSVATIPSEQFF
-	TRBV7-9	-	TRBJ2-7	TGTGCCGGCGGGACAGAGGTCTCCTACGAGCAGTACTTC	CAGGTEVSYEQYF